One sample yielded the 19 T cell receptor beta chains listed below, sequenced in a study of blood T cells in healthy people across ages. Together with a sample-barcoded 5' primer, a J-beta primer mix was included in a second PCR lasting about 7 to 12 cycles. TCRdb reprocessed the 5' RACE reads with MiXCR, giving one entry per CDR3 protein. The data show fewer than 1,200,000 distinct CDR3 sequences, 20% to 25% seen once. These data were also reused for a study on T cells of mothers and their children.

Sequencing input: blood. The receptors shown here come from a girl aged 2 to 9 in good health.

The chain's CDR3 is CSAREGSYEQYF. The CDR3 nucleotides are TGCAGTGCTAGGGAGGGGTCCTACGAGCAGTACTTC. V gene TRBV20-1 combines with J gene TRBJ2-7; D might be TRBD2 (6 bases). The CDR3 is 12 residues long. V gave up 3 bases and J gave up 1 base, with 7 bases separating them. Looked up from germline, CDR1 is DFQATT and CDR2 is SNEGSKA (reference sequence).

J is TRBJ2-7 and V is TRBV2; D possibly corresponds to TRBD1 (6 bases). Germline values: CDR1 SNHLY, CDR2 FYNNEI. Trimming removed 8 bases at V and 4 bases at J, with 12 bases between. This CDR3 has 12 amino acids. CDR3 DNA sequence: TGTGCCAGCTTCAACAGGGATTACGAGCAGTACTTC. Translated, it gives CASFNRDYEQYF.

This clonotype was picked up one time. This sequence joins TRBV4-3 and TRBJ2-5; 7 nucleotides align to TRBD2. Germline V gene sequence: CDR1 LGHNA, CDR2 YSLEER. V shed 4 bases, J shed 4 bases, and the junction held 9 bases outside the gene matches. This CDR3 contains 15 residues. CDR3 nucleotide sequence: TGCGCCAGCAGCCCTGCTTGGGGGGGTAGAGAGACCCAGTACTTC. Protein sequence: CASSPAWGGRETQYF.

This clonotype was seen more than once but under ten times. CDR3 sequence: CSASGGNTGELFF. For the CDR3, the DNA is TGCAGTGCCTCCGGGGGTAACACCGGGGAGCTGTTTTTT. This chain connects TRBV20-1 to TRBJ2-2; D may be TRBD2 (6 bases). CDR3 length: 13 amino acids. The V gene lost 6 bases and the J gene lost 2 bases, with 10 bases spanning the gap. From germline, CDR1 is DFQATT and CDR2 SNEGSKA (reference sequence).

The genes are TRBV6-2 or TRBV6-3 and TRBJ2-4; no reliable D call. The germline V and J ends were trimmed by 0 bases and 0 bases, with 9 bases remaining between them. Germline V gene sequence: CDR1 MNHEY, CDR2 SVGEGT. The CDR3 extends over 16 amino acids. The CDR3 spells CASSYSQQLAKNIQYF. The CDR3 nucleotides read TGTGCCAGCAGTTACTCCCAGCAACTAGCCAAAAACATTCAGTACTTC.

This rearrangement joins TRBV14 to TRBJ2-5; TRBD1 might be the D (6 bases). From germline, CDR1 is SGHDN and CDR2 FVKESK. The V gene lost 3 bases and the J gene lost 11 bases, with 13 bases spanning the gap. The CDR3 has 12 residues. The CDR3 loop is CASSHPGAKQYF. The CDR3, as DNA: TGTGCCAGCAGCCACCCAGGGGCCAAGCAGTACTTC. Complete variable domain (other parts from reference TRBV14 and TRBJ2-5): EAGVTQFPSHSVIEKGQTVTLRCDPISGHDNLYWYRRVMGKEIKFLLHFVKESKQDESGMPNNRFLAERTGGTYSTLKVQPAELEDSGVYFCASSHPGAKQYFGPGTRLLVL.

This clonotype was detected a few times. The chain recombines TRBV10-3 with TRBJ2-5; D gene uncertain. The V end lost 8 bases, the J end lost 10 bases, and 14 bases lay between the germline ends. The CDR3 totals 11 residues. Germline values: CDR1 ENHRY, CDR2 SYGVKD. Here the CDR3 reads CAIRTEGIQYF. CDR3 DNA: TGTGCCATCCGGACGGAAGGGATCCAGTACTTC.

The chain carries TRBV9 and TRBJ2-3; TRBD1 matches 8 bases. Germline CDR1 is SGDLS and CDR2 is YYNGEE. Germline trimming cut 3 bases from V and 5 bases from J; bases unmatched to any gene: 5. The CDR3 is 14 residues long. In DNA, the CDR3 is TGTGCCAGCAGCGACCGACAGGGGAGAGATACGCAGTATTTT. Translation gives CASSDRQGRDTQYF. The complete variable domain, with remaining parts taken from reference TRBV9 and TRBJ2-3, reads DSGVTQTPKHLITATGQRVTLRCSPRSGDLSVYWYQQSLDQGLQFLIQYYNGEERAKGNILERFSAQQFPDLHSELNLSSLELGDSALYFCASSDRQGRDTQYFGPGTRLTVL.

The V gene is TRBV2, the J gene TRBJ2-7; D may be TRBD1 (5 bases). The V end lost 4 bases, the J end lost 3 bases, and 10 bases lay between the germline ends. CDR3 size: 13 residues. CDR1 and CDR2 from the germline V gene are SNHLY and FYNNEI. The DNA for the CDR3 is TGTGCCAGCAGTGGCAGGGCATTCTACGAGCAGTACTTC. Its translation: CASSGRAFYEQYF.

This clonotype was picked up many times. The gene calls are TRBV29-1 and TRBJ2-5; D perhaps matches TRBD1 (6 bases). Germline V CDR1 and CDR2: SQVTM, ANQGSEA. This CDR3 has 12 amino acids. Trimming took off 6 bases at V and 0 bases at J, with 8 bases between the two ends. The CDR3 is CSVTGYQETQYF. The CDR3 DNA follows: TGCAGCGTAACAGGGTACCAAGAGACCCAGTACTTC.

The genes are TRBV20-1 and TRBJ1-4; 7 nucleotides line up with TRBD1. The V segment lost 5 bases and the J segment 7 bases; nucleotides outside the gene matches: 7. CDR1 DFQATT and CDR2 SNEGSKA come from the germline V gene (reference sequence). CDR3 size: 13 residues. The CDR3 DNA is TGCAGTGCTCTTATAGGGACAGCTGAAAAACTGTTTTTT. It translates to CSALIGTAEKLFF.

The chain is built from TRBV12-3 or TRBV12-4 and TRBJ1-5, with D perhaps matching TRBD1 (6 bases). Trimming pared 5 bases from V and 5 bases from J, leaving 13 bases between. There are 14 residues in the CDR3. Written as DNA, the CDR3 is TGTGCCAGCAGTCCACAGGGCGTCCATCAGCCCCAGCATTTT. Its protein is CASSPQGVHQPQHF.

This sequence joins TRBV6-4 and TRBJ2-3; no clear D gene. In germline, CDR1 is MRHNA, CDR2 SNTAGT. Trimming pared 3 bases from V and 7 bases from J, leaving 8 bases between. This CDR3 comprises 12 residues. The CDR3 DNA sequence: TGTGCCAGCAGTGATAGTAGACATACGCAGTATTTT. Its protein product is CASSDSRHTQYF.

The rearrangement uses TRBV6-5 and TRBJ2-3, with 8 bases aligning to TRBD2. This CDR3 is built from 16 residues. In germline, CDR1 is MNHEY, CDR2 SVGAGI. The V segment lost 4 bases and the J segment 6 bases; nucleotides outside the gene matches: 12. The CDR3 coding sequence is TGTGCCAGCAGTTCCCCGGGGTCCGGCGGGGGGGATACGCAGTATTTT. Translating gives CASSSPGSGGGDTQYF.

This clonotype was counted a few times. A read error is possible here, since a much larger clone lies one base away. The V gene is TRBV4-2, the J gene TRBJ2-1; 12 bases line up with TRBD2. The better agreement between TRBJ2-5 and the DNA end casts doubt on the J call. This CDR3 has 16 residues. Germline loops: CDR1 LGHNA, CDR2 YNFKEQ. The CDR3 region is CASSRLAGATSEAQYF. The CDR3 nucleotides read TGTGCCAGCAGCCGACTAGCGGGGGCCACTTCGGAGGCCCAGTACTTC.

This clonotype was seen more than once but under ten times. The V call is TRBV12-5, the J call TRBJ1-1; TRBD1 aligns across 7 bases. CDR3 length: 15 amino acids. CDR1 LGHNT and CDR2 FRNRAP come from the germline V gene. J was trimmed by 0 bases and V by 3 bases; bases with no gene match: 4. The DNA for the CDR3 is TGTGCTAGTGGTTTACACAGGGGTGTGAACACTGAAGCTTTCTTT. This translates into CASGLHRGVNTEAFF.

This clonotype was found a few times. This chain joins TRBV20-1 and TRBJ1-1; D is uncertain. Germline lookup yields CDR1 DFQATT and CDR2 SNEGSKA (reference sequence). Trimming removed 3 bases at V and 6 bases at J, with 14 bases between. The CDR3 is 13 residues long. The CDR3 DNA sequence: TGCAGTGCTAGTGCCGTGGGTCCTGCTGAAGCTTTCTTT. Protein sequence: CSASAVGPAEAFF.

This chain connects TRBV27 to TRBJ2-5; 8 bases line up with TRBD2. Gene TRBJ2-7 matches the end of the DNA better, so the J call may be wrong. CDR3 length equals 16 residues. Germline V gene lookup returns CDR1 MNHEY and CDR2 SMNVEV (reference sequence). This CDR3 is CASKPAGARRDYEQYF. The CDR3 nucleotides read TGTGCCAGCAAACCAGCGGGAGCGAGGAGGGATTACGAGCAGTACTTC.

The chain recombines TRBV7-2 with TRBJ2-4; D uncertain. V was trimmed by 5 bases and J by 8 bases, leaving 13 bases between them. The CDR3 is 13 residues long. The germline CDR1 and CDR2 sequences are SGHTA and FQGNSA. The CDR3 DNA reads as TGTGCCAGCAGCCCCGAGCGTTGGGACATTCAGTACTTC. Its protein product is CASSPERWDIQYF.